The source of this T cell receptor (beta chain) is a study of cytomegalovirus exposure and HLA in healthy donors. Healthy donors of bone marrow made up the group. Both 60 Vbeta primers and 13 Jbeta primers went into the PCR. Per the original data handling: A follow-up analysis tallied tens of millions of unique TCR beta chains, approximately 11 million shared. TCRdb's table, derived via immunoSEQ multiplex PCR, lists solely in-frame clones and lacks some. V and J calls and clone size come straight from that table; D and trimming were deduced from the DNA. Counted here are 110,000 to 150,000 clones, roughly 77% occurring once; the ten biggest clones make up over 3%. CDR1 is SGHRS and CDR2 is YFSETQ in the germline V gene. This CDR3 has 18 amino acids. V lost 0 bases, J lost 7 bases, and 22 bases lay in between.

V and J are TRBV5-1 and TRBJ1-4; D is perhaps TRBD1 (5 bases). The specimen was PBMCs. The TCR was taken from a middle-aged man in good health and CMV-seronegative. In DNA form, the CDR3 reads TGCGCCAGCAGCTTGGATTCCAGGGTTTCGACCTCATCTGAAAAACTGTTTTTT. It is translated as CASSLDSRVSTSSEKLFF.